This TCR beta chain was profiled in a study of cytomegalovirus exposure and HLA in healthy donors. The donors were part of the roughly 120-subject validation cohort, which stood apart from the 666-subject first cohort. The V end lost 1 base, the J end lost 7 bases, and 2 bases lay between the germline ends. This CDR3 contains 11 residues. Germline V gives CDR1 MDHEN, CDR2 SYDVKM. Here immunoSEQ multiplex PCR was the method, and the copy in TCRdb shows in-frame clones only, minus some. Of 50,000 to 65,000 clones listed, more than 70% are singletons. The count of this clone is one. The chain combines TRBV28 with TRBJ2-1; D uncertain. This receptor was obtained from a woman aged 18-29 years in good health and CMV-seropositive. Sequenced material: PBMCs. The CDR3 DNA is TGTGCCAGCAGTTTATCTAATGAGCAGTTCTTC. This translates into CASSLSNEQFF.